Listed here are 7 T cell receptor beta chains from one sample, sequenced in a study of OX40 agonist ivuxolimab in advanced cancers. Method: immunoSEQ multiplex PCR; TCRdb's copy keeps in-frame clones and lacks some. The repertoire holds about 77,000 clones, roughly 80% seen once, with more than 3.5% in the top ten. The starting material was CD4+ or CD8+ T cells sorted from blood, obtained in a trial of the OX40 agonist ivuxolimab. The origin of the receptors is an adult with an advanced solid tumor such as melanoma, head and neck, liver or kidney cancer.

The chain combines TRBV6-5 with TRBJ2-7; 7 nucleotides align to TRBD1. The CDR3 sequence is 13 residues long. V lost 6 bases and J lost 8; bases outside the gene matches: 10. The germline V gene encodes CDR1 MNHEY and CDR2 SVGAGI. CDR3 bases: TGTGCCAGCAGCAGTGGACAGGCCACAAAGCAGTACTTC. As protein: CASSSGQATKQYF.

This clone was detected ten times or more. This sequence joins TRBV5-1 and TRBJ2-7; 11 positions match TRBD2. V shed 5 bases and J 3 bases; nucleotides not matched to a gene: 7. Germline lookup yields CDR1 SGHRS and CDR2 YFSETQ. CDR3 length equals 15 residues. This chain's CDR3 is CASRLLAGENYEQYF. The CDR3 DNA reads as TGCGCCAGCAGACTACTAGCGGGAGAGAACTACGAGCAGTACTTC.

This rearrangement joins TRBV18 to TRBJ2-5, with TRBD1 identical over 10 bases. Trimming at V came to 1 base and at J to 7 bases, leaving 6 bases not matched to a gene. The germline V gene encodes CDR1 KGHSH and CDR2 LQKENI. The CDR3 length is 15 residues. The CDR3 here is CASSPLGTGVSTQYF. The DNA of the CDR3 is TGTGCCAGCTCACCACTTGGGACAGGGGTCTCGACCCAGTACTTC.

The V call is TRBV9, the J call TRBJ2-7; no reliable D call. CDR3 size: 13 residues. Trimming cost V 5 bases and J 3 bases, with 12 bases left between them. Looked up from germline, CDR1 is SGDLS and CDR2 is YYNGEE. The CDR3 DNA sequence: TGTGCCAGCAGTACGGCAGATGGCTACGAGCAGTACTTC. This codes for CASSTADGYEQYF. The full variable domain, rest sourced from reference TRBV9 and TRBJ2-7, is DSGVTQTPKHLITATGQRVTLRCSPRSGDLSVYWYQQSLDQGLQFLIQYYNGEERAKGNILERFSAQQFPDLHSELNLSSLELGDSALYFCASSTADGYEQYFGPGTRLTVT.

The chain joins TRBV30 to TRBJ1-3; D remains ambiguous. V was trimmed by 0 bases and J by 0 bases, leaving 6 bases between them. This CDR3 has 14 residues. Germline CDR1 GTSNPN, CDR2 SVGIG (reference sequence). Written as DNA, the CDR3 is TGTGCCTGGAGTGTAGGCTCCTCTGGAAACACCATATATTTT. It is translated as CAWSVGSSGNTIYF.

V gene TRBV19 combines with J gene TRBJ2-3; no clear D gene. This CDR3 contains 16 residues. Trimming removed 0 bases at V and 0 bases at J, with 10 bases between. Germline V CDR1 and CDR2: LNHDA, SQIVND (reference sequence). CDR3 DNA: TGTGCCAGTAGTATAGATCGACGTGCTAGCACAGATACGCAGTATTTT. Translation: CASSIDRRASTDTQYF.

This chain uses TRBV5-6 with TRBJ1-6; D uncertain. Trimming left V 5 bases short and J 15 bases short, with 18 bases between. Germline V CDR1 and CDR2: SGHDT, YYEEEE. This CDR3 region has 13 residues. As DNA, the CDR3 is TGTGCCAGCAGTTCGCGATCCCAGTTCAGCCTCCACTTT. As protein: CASSSRSQFSLHF.